This T cell receptor (beta chain) stems from a study of blood T cell repertoires in COVID-19. Patients from Seattle were sampled longitudinally, starting during active infection. CDR3 size: 19 residues. After removal of 0 bases from V and 0 bases from J, the junction contained 8 bases not matched to a gene. The germline V gene encodes CDR1 SNHLY and CDR2 FYNNEI. Authors' data handling: Estimated nucleated cell counts came from reference gene primer amplification. Libraries were prepared by immunoSEQ multiplex PCR; TCRdb keeps only in-frame clonotypes and omits some of them. That table furnishes V, J and clone size, whereas the DNA furnished D and trimming. The sample shows 250,000 to 300,000 clones, approximately 87% of them seen only once.

The sequenced sample was peripheral blood. V gene TRBV2 combines with J gene TRBJ2-6; the match to TRBD2 covers 7 bases. This receptor was identified in a woman in her twenties or thirties with COVID-19, enrolled during active disease. The CDR3 spells CASSEALPSGPSGANVLTF. The CDR3 DNA is TGTGCCAGCAGTGAAGCGCTTCCTAGCGGCCCCTCTGGGGCCAACGTCCTGACTTTC.